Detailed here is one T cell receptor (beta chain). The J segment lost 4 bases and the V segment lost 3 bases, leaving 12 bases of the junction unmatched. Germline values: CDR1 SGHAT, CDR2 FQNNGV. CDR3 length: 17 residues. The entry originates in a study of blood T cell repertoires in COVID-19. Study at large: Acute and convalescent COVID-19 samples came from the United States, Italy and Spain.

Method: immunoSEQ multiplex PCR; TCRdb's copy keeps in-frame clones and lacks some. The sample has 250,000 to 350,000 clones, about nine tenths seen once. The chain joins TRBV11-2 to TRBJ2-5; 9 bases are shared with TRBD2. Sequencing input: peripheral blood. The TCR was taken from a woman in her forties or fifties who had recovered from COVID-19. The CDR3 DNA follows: TGTGCCAGCAGCTTGCTGCCGGGGGCTAGCGGGATAGAGACCCAGTACTTC. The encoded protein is CASSLLPGASGIETQYF.